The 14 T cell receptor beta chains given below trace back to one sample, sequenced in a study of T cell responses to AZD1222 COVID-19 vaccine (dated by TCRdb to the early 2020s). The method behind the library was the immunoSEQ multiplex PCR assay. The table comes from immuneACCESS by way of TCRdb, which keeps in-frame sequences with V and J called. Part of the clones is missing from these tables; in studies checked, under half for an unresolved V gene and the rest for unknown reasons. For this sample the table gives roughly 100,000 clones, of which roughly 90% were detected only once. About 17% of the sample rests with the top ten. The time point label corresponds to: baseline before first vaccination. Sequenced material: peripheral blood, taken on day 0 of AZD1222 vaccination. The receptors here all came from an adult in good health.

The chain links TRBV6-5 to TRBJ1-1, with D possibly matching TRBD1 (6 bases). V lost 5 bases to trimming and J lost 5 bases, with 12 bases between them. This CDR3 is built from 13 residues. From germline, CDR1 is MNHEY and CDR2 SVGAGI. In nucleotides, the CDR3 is TGTGCCAGCAGTCTCATACAGGGAACTGAAGCTTTCTTT. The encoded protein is CASSLIQGTEAFF.

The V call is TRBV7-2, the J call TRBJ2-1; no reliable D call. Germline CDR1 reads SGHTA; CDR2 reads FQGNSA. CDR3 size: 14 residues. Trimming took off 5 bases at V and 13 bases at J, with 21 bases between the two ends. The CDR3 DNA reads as TGTGCCAGCAGCCCACCCTCCAGCGTTACCCCCCAGTTCTTC. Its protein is CASSPPSSVTPQFF. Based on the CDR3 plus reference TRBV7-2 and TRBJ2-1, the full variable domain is GAGVSQSPSNKVTEKGKDVELRCDPISGHTALYWYRQSLGQGLEFLIYFQGNSAPDKSGLPSDRFSAERTGGSVSTLTIQRTQQEDSAVYLCASSPPSSVTPQFFGPGTRLTVL.

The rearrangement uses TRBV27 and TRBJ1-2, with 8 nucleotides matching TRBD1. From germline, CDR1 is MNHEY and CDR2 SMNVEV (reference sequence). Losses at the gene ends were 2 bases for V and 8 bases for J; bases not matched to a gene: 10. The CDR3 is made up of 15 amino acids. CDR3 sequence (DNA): TGTGCCAGCAGTTTAGCAGGGGGCGTACCTAGCGGCTACACCTTC. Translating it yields CASSLAGGVPSGYTF.

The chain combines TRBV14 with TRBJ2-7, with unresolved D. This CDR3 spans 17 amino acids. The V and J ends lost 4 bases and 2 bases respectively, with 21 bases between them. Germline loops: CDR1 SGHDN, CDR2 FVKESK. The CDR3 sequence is CASSLPGSLTKTYEQYF. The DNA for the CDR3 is TGTGCCAGCAGCCTTCCCGGCAGCCTGACGAAGACCTACGAGCAGTACTTC.

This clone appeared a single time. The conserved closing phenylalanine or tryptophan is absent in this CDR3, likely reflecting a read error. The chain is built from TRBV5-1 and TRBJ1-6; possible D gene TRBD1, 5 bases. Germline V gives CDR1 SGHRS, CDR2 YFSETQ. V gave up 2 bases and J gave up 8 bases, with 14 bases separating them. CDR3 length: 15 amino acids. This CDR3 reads CASSLSGPRYSPLHL. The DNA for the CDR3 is TGCGCCAGCAGCTTATCGGGACCGAGATATTCACCCCTCCACCTT.

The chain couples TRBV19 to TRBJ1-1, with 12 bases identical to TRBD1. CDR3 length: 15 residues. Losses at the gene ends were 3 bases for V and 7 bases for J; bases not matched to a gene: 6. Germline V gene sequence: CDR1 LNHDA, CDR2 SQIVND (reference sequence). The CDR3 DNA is TGTGCCAGTAGTATCGGGGACAGGGGGCTCGGTGAAGCTTTCTTT. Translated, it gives CASSIGDRGLGEAFF.

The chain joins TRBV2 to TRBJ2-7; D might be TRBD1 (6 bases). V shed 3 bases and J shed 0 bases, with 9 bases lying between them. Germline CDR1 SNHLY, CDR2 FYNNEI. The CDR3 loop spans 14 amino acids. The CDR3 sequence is CASSEQGGSYEQYF. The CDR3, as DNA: TGTGCCAGCAGTGAGCAAGGGGGCTCCTACGAGCAGTACTTC.

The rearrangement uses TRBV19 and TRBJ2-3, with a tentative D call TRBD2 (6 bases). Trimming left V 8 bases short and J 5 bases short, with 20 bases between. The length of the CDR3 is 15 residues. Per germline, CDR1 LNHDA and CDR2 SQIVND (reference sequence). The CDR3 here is CASASETRVIDTQYF. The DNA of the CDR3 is TGTGCCAGTGCATCCGAGACTAGGGTGATAGATACGCAGTATTTT.

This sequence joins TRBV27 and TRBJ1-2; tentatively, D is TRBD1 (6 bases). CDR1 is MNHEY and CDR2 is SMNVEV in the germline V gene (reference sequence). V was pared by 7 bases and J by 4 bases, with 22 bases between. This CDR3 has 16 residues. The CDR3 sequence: CASNYPWVGASYGYTF. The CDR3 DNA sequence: TGTGCCAGCAATTACCCTTGGGTGGGGGCTAGCTATGGCTACACCTTC.

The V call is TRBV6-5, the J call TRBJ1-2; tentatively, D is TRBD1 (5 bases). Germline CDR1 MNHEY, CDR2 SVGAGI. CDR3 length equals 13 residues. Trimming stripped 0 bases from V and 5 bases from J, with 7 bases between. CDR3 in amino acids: CASSYSGAYGYTF. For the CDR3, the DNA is TGTGCCAGCAGTTACTCAGGGGCTTATGGCTACACCTTC.

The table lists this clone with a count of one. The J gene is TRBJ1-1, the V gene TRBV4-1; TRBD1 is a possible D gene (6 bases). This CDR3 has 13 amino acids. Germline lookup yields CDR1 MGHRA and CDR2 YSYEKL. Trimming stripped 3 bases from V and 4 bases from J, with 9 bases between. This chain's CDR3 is CASSHPRGTEAFF. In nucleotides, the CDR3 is TGCGCCAGCAGCCATCCCAGGGGCACTGAAGCTTTCTTT.

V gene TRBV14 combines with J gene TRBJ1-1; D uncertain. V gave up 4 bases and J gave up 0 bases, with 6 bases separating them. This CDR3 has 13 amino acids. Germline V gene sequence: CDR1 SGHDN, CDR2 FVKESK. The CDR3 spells CASSLSMNTEAFF. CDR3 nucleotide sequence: TGTGCCAGCAGCCTAAGTATGAACACTGAAGCTTTCTTT.

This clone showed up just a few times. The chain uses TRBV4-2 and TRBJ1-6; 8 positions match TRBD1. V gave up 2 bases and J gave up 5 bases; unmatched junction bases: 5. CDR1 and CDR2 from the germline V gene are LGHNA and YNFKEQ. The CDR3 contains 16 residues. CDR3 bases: TGTGCCAGCAGCCAATTGACAGGGGAAAATAATTCACCCCTCCACTTT. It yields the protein CASSQLTGENNSPLHF.

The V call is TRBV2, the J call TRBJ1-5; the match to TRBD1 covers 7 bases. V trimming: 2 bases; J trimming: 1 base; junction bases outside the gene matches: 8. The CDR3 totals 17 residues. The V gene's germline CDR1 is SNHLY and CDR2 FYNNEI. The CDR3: CASSERGGLLSNQPQHF. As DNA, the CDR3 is TGTGCCAGCAGTGAAAGAGGGGGCTTGTTAAGCAATCAGCCCCAGCATTTT.